This TCR beta chain was profiled in a study of T cell responses to AZD1222 COVID-19 vaccine. Study background: Samples with a second dose at about 4 or about 12 weeks were pooled together.

On this clone: No antigen is known for it.

General study points: With two AZD1222 doses given, Spike-specific TCR breadth and depth both rose. There were vaccine-associated CD4 TCRs across spike, dominant at 160-218 and 743-854. In a largely white British group with more females than males, clonal diversity was possibly underestimated.

CDR1 and CDR2 (germline): KGHSH, LQKENI. With 5 bases clipped from V and 4 bases from J, the junction kept 6 bases outside the gene matches. The CDR3 extends over 14 amino acids. The method was immunoSEQ multiplex PCR; TCRdb's version includes in-frame clones alone and lacks a portion of them. This table has more than 85,000 clones, about 85% appearing once. The receptor comes from an adult in good health. The chain recombines TRBV18 with TRBJ2-5, with TRBD2 identical over 8 bases. The material was peripheral blood, obtained on day 0 of AZD1222 vaccination. The CDR3 loop reads CASSSGLAGETQYF. Written as DNA, the CDR3 is TGTGCCAGCTCATCGGGGCTAGCGGGAGAGACCCAGTACTTC.